One and the same sample provided the 26 T cell receptor beta chains below, sequenced in a study of shared clonotypes between healthy human individuals. Clones were read by immunoSEQ multiplex PCR, and TCRdb kept only the in-frame ones, dropping some. The table includes about 2.4 million clones, approximately 94% detected once. Sequencing was done on a sample of naive CD4+ T cells from PBMCs. Subset: CD45RA+ positively selected. The origin of the receptors is a man aged 18 to 35 in good health. Some clones in this sample may be carry-over from other donors' samples.

This chain joins TRBV11-2 and TRBJ2-7, with TRBD2 matching over 9 bases. Germline trimming cut 3 bases from V and 0 bases from J; bases unmatched to any gene: 9. Germline values: CDR1 SGHAT, CDR2 FQNNGV. This CDR3 spans 17 amino acids. Here the CDR3 DNA reads TGTGCCAGCAGCTTCCGCCCCTATAGCGGGAGCTCCTACGAGCAGTACTTC. Amino acids: CASSFRPYSGSSYEQYF.

The chain is built from TRBV7-9 and TRBJ2-7; 9 bases line up with TRBD1. The CDR3 sequence is 14 residues long. V shed 2 bases, J shed 3 bases, and the junction held 2 bases outside the gene matches. Germline V CDR1 and CDR2: SEHNR, FQNEAQ (reference sequence). CDR3 sequence (DNA): TGTGCCAGCAGCTTACGACAGGGGGACTACGAGCAGTACTTC. It yields the protein CASSLRQGDYEQYF.

The chain joins TRBV7-9 to TRBJ2-1, with 7 bases lining up with TRBD1. This CDR3 is built from 15 residues. Germline lookup yields CDR1 SEHNR and CDR2 FQNEAQ (reference sequence). V was pared by 5 bases and J by 2 bases, with 6 bases of the junction left unmatched. The CDR3 is CASSRTGQTYNEQFF. The CDR3 bases are TGTGCCAGCAGCCGAACGGGACAGACCTACAATGAGCAGTTCTTC.

V and J are TRBV7-8 and TRBJ2-3; D might be TRBD1 or TRBD2, each matching 5 bases. Germline V gene lookup returns CDR1 SGHVS and CDR2 FQNEAQ. Trimming pared 5 bases from V and 4 bases from J, leaving 19 bases between. The CDR3 is 16 amino acids. CDR3 DNA sequence: TGTGCCAGCAGCCCCCCGGGGCTTACGTGGGCAGATACGCAGTATTTT. This codes for CASSPPGLTWADTQYF. Complete variable domain (other parts from reference TRBV7-8 and TRBJ2-3): GAGVSQSPRYKVAKRGQDVALRCDPISGHVSLFWYQQALGQGPEFLTYFQNEAQLDKSGLPSDRFFAERPEGSVSTLKIQRTQQEDSAVYLCASSPPGLTWADTQYFGPGTRLTVL.

In this sample, this clone turned up once. CDR3 DNA sequence: TGTGCCAGCAGTGGCTTCCGGGAGAACAATCAGCCCCAGCATTTT. It is translated as CASSGFRENNQPQHF. J is TRBJ1-5 and V is TRBV2, with D hard to call. Germline V gene data show CDR1 as SNHLY and CDR2 as FYNNEI. V was pared by 4 bases and J by 3 bases, with 13 bases between. CDR3 length: 15 amino acids.

The rearrangement uses TRBV7-2 and TRBJ2-7, with unresolved D. The CDR3 loop spans 12 amino acids. The V gene lost 3 bases and the J gene lost 5 bases, with 8 bases spanning the gap. Per the germline V gene, CDR1 is SGHTA and CDR2 is FQGNSA. The CDR3 region is CASSFMAHEQYF. In DNA, the CDR3 is TGTGCCAGCAGCTTTATGGCTCACGAGCAGTACTTC.

The gene calls are TRBV5-1 and TRBJ2-5; TRBD1 matches at 9 bases. Trimming at V came to 1 base and at J to 2 bases, leaving 3 bases not matched to a gene. CDR1 is SGHRS and CDR2 is YFSETQ in the germline V gene. There are 15 residues in the CDR3. This CDR3 reads CASSLLQGAQETQYF. Written as DNA, the CDR3 is TGCGCCAGCAGCTTGTTACAGGGGGCACAAGAGACCCAGTACTTC.

The sample holds one count of this clone. The rearrangement uses TRBV28 and TRBJ1-5; 9 nucleotides line up with TRBD1. This CDR3 is built from 16 residues. V trimming: 3 bases; J trimming: 5 bases; junction bases outside the gene matches: 8. Germline lookup yields CDR1 MDHEN and CDR2 SYDVKM. CDR3 residues: CASSFGQGTIYQPQHF. The DNA of the CDR3 is TGTGCCAGCAGTTTCGGACAGGGGACAATTTATCAGCCCCAGCATTTT. The full variable domain, in which reference TRBV28 and TRBJ1-5 provide the parts outside the CDR3, is DVKVTQSSRYLVKRTGEKVFLECVQDMDHENMFWYRQDPGLGLRLIYFSYDVKMKEKGDIPEGYSVSREKKERFSLILESASTNQTSMYLCASSFGQGTIYQPQHFGDGTRLSIL.

The chain is built from TRBV4-1 and TRBJ2-7; 10 nucleotides line up with TRBD2. CDR1 and CDR2 (germline): MGHRA, YSYEKL. This CDR3 comprises 16 residues. The V segment lost 2 bases and the J segment 7 bases; nucleotides outside the gene matches: 11. CDR3 loop: CASSQQNLAGVYEQYF. The CDR3 region has the DNA TGCGCCAGCAGCCAACAGAACCTAGCGGGAGTATATGAGCAGTACTTC.

CDR3 residues: CSVEKIMNTEAFF. CDR3 nucleotides: TGCAGCGTTGAAAAGATCATGAACACTGAAGCTTTCTTT. The chain is built from TRBV29-1 and TRBJ1-1; D gene uncertain. This CDR3 region has 13 residues. The V gene lost 2 bases and the J gene lost 0 bases, with 7 bases spanning the gap. The V gene's germline CDR1 is SQVTM and CDR2 ANQGSEA.

V usage is TRBV18 and J usage is TRBJ2-4, with D possibly TRBD2 on 6 matching bases. CDR1 is KGHSH and CDR2 is LQKENI in the germline V gene. V dropped 3 bases and J dropped 8 bases, with 14 bases sitting between them. The CDR3 sequence is 14 residues long. Here the CDR3 reads CASSPTTGGDIQYF. CDR3 DNA: TGTGCCAGCTCACCGACGACCGGGGGTGACATTCAGTACTTC.

This clone was observed a few times. The rearrangement uses TRBV10-3 and TRBJ1-1; D uncertain. The CDR3 contains 14 residues. CDR1 is ENHRY, CDR2 SYGVKD, per germline. Trimming removed 8 bases from V and 1 base from J, with 14 bases in between. The CDR3 DNA is TGTGCCATCCGAGCGTCATCAGAGAACACTGAAGCTTTCTTT. Its protein product is CAIRASSENTEAFF.

In regard to this clone: This sample also contains other DNA sequences that code for the same CDR3. The J gene is TRBJ2-3, the V gene TRBV11-3; weak D call: TRBD2 (5 bases). The ends were cut back, 0 bases at V and 6 bases at J, with 7 bases in the middle. The CDR3 runs to 13 residues. Germline-derived CDR1 and CDR2 are SGHNT and YENEEA. As DNA, the CDR3 is TGTGCCAGCAGCTTAGAAGGCGGGGATACGCAGTATTTT. This encodes CASSLEGGDTQYF.

This chain uses TRBV2 with TRBJ1-1; D ambiguous. The CDR3 length is 16 residues. V was clipped by 5 bases and J by 1 base, with 17 bases between them. Germline loops: CDR1 SNHLY, CDR2 FYNNEI. The CDR3 region is CASSTQTGLPNTEAFF. CDR3 coding DNA: TGTGCCAGCAGTACCCAAACCGGACTGCCGAACACTGAAGCTTTCTTT.

V is TRBV6-6 and J is TRBJ1-3; 8 positions match TRBD1. This CDR3 has 15 residues. V was clipped by 6 bases and J by 4 bases; unmatched bases: 8. Germline V gene sequence: CDR1 MNHNY, CDR2 SVGAGI (reference sequence). For the CDR3, the DNA is TGTGCCAGCAGGCCCGACAGGGGAACGGGAAACACCATATATTTT. This translates into CASRPDRGTGNTIYF.

This chain connects TRBV19 to TRBJ2-7; D might be TRBD2 (5 bases). CDR1 LNHDA and CDR2 SQIVND come from the germline V gene (reference sequence). CDR3 length: 14 amino acids. V shed 6 bases and J shed 2 bases, with 14 bases lying between them. The CDR3 DNA follows: TGTGCCAGTAGCAAAACACTAGTTACCTACGAGCAGTACTTC. Encoded protein: CASSKTLVTYEQYF. The full variable domain, rest sourced from reference TRBV19 and TRBJ2-7, is DGGITQSPKYLFRKEGQNVTLSCEQNLNHDAMYWYRQDPGQGLRLIYYSQIVNDFQKGDIAEGYSVSREKKESFPLTVTSAQKNPTAFYLCASSKTLVTYEQYFGPGTRLTVT.

The chain couples TRBV5-1 to TRBJ1-2; a possible D gene is TRBD1 (6 bases). The V gene's germline CDR1 is SGHRS and CDR2 YFSETQ. The CDR3 totals 13 residues. Trimming took 1 base from V and 7 from J, leaving 11 bases between them. Written as DNA, the CDR3 is TGCGCCAGCAGCTTGCCGGGGGCGGCTGGCTACACCTTC. Protein product: CASSLPGAAGYTF.

In DNA form, the CDR3 reads TGTGCCAGCTCCCCGGGGGGGGGCCCGGTCAATTCACCCCTCCACTTT. Translation: CASSPGGGPVNSPLHF. V usage is TRBV7-9 and J usage is TRBJ1-6; D possibly corresponds to TRBD1 (6 bases). CDR1 is SEHNR, CDR2 FQNEAQ, per germline (reference sequence). This CDR3 spans 16 amino acids. V was trimmed by 8 bases and J by 7 bases, leaving 21 bases between them. Drawing the rest from reference TRBV7-9 and TRBJ1-6, the complete variable domain is DTGVSQNPRHKITKRGQNVTFRCDPISEHNRLYWYRQTLGQGPEFLTYFQNEAQLEKSRLLSDRFSAERPKGSFSTLEIQRTEQGDSAMYLCASSPGGGPVNSPLHFGNGTRLTVT.

In this sample, this clone turned up a few times. V is TRBV15 and J is TRBJ1-5; unclear D gene. V lost 1 base, J lost 4 bases, and 8 bases lay in between. The CDR3 runs to 14 residues. Germline V lookup: CDR1 LNHNV, CDR2 YYDKDF (reference sequence). As DNA, the CDR3 is TGTGCCACCAGCAGAGCTGGGCTTAATCAGCCCCAGCATTTT. Residues: CATSRAGLNQPQHF.

The chain uses TRBV28 and TRBJ1-2, with TRBD1 identical over 8 bases. Looked up from germline, CDR1 is MDHEN and CDR2 is SYDVKM. V lost 7 bases and J lost 4; bases outside the gene matches: 2. The CDR3 has 12 amino acids. The CDR3 sequence is CASTQGAYGYTF. In nucleotides, the CDR3 is TGTGCCAGCACCCAGGGGGCCTATGGCTACACCTTC.

The chain combines TRBV6-5 with TRBJ2-5; D uncertain. Near its end, the DNA agrees better with TRBJ2-7, so the J call may be wrong. The CDR3 spans 14 residues. Germline lookup yields CDR1 MNHEY and CDR2 SVGAGI. CDR3 in amino acids: CASSYMARMNEQYF. CDR3 DNA: TGTGCCAGCAGTTACATGGCCAGGATGAACGAGCAGTACTTC.

The rearrangement joins TRBV4-1 to TRBJ2-6, with D tentatively TRBD1 (6 bases). V gave up 1 base and J gave up 0 bases, with 16 bases separating them. CDR3 length equals 19 residues. From germline, CDR1 is MGHRA and CDR2 YSYEKL. The CDR3 nucleotides are TGCGCCAGCAGCCAAGTTGGCAGGGGTATAACCTCTGGGGCCAACGTCCTGACTTTC. Translation gives CASSQVGRGITSGANVLTF.

The rearrangement links TRBV6-1 to TRBJ1-5, with D possibly TRBD1 on 5 matching bases. The germline V and J ends were trimmed by 6 bases and 2 bases, with 8 bases remaining between them. The germline V gene encodes CDR1 MNHNS and CDR2 SASEGT. The length of the CDR3 is 13 residues. The CDR3 DNA reads as TGTGCCAGCAGCGTACAGGGCAATCAGCCCCAGCATTTT. Protein product: CASSVQGNQPQHF.

A word on this clone: In the same sample, other DNA sequences code for this CDR3. J is TRBJ2-7 and V is TRBV7-8; D is undetermined. This CDR3 is 11 amino acids long. Between the trimmed V and J ends, which lost 5 bases and 3 bases, there was a span of 5 bases. The germline V gene encodes CDR1 SGHVS and CDR2 FQNEAQ. CDR3 residues: CASSLSYEQYF. For the CDR3, the DNA is TGTGCCAGCAGCCTGAGCTACGAGCAGTACTTC. The full variable domain, rest sourced from reference TRBV7-8 and TRBJ2-7, is GAGVSQSPRYKVAKRGQDVALRCDPISGHVSLFWYQQALGQGPEFLTYFQNEAQLDKSGLPSDRFFAERPEGSVSTLKIQRTQQEDSAVYLCASSLSYEQYFGPGTRLTVT.

V usage is TRBV5-1 and J usage is TRBJ2-7; 7 positions match TRBD2. CDR1 is SGHRS, CDR2 YFSETQ, per germline. V lost 4 bases and J lost 6; bases outside the gene matches: 16. This CDR3 is 16 amino acids long. The chain's CDR3 is CASSRTGGTTYGEQYF. The CDR3 region has the DNA TGCGCCAGCAGCCGAACGGGGGGAACCACGTACGGCGAGCAGTACTTC.

The V call is TRBV5-1, the J call TRBJ1-3; 7 nucleotides line up with TRBD1. The CDR3 length is 16 residues. V lost 3 bases to trimming and J lost 4 bases; unmatched junction nucleotides: 10. Germline-derived CDR1 and CDR2 are SGHRS and YFSETQ. The chain's CDR3 is CASSSNRGGEGNTIYF. Here the CDR3 DNA reads TGCGCCAGCAGCTCCAACAGGGGCGGCGAAGGAAACACCATATATTTT.